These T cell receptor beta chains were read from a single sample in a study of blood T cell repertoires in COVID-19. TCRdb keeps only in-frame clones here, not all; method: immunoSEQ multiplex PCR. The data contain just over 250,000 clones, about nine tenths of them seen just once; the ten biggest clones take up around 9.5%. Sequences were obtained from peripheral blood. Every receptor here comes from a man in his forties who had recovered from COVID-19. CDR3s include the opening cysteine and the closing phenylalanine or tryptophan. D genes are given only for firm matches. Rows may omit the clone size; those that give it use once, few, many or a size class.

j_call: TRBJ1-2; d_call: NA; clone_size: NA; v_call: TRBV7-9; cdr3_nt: TGTGCCAGCAGCTTAGACAGCACCTATGGCTACACCTTC; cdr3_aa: CASSLDSTYGYTF
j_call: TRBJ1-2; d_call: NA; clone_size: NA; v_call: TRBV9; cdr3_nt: TGTGCCAGCAGCGTAGGGGCGGGTAATCTTGGCTACACCTTC; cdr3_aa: CASSVGAGNLGYTF
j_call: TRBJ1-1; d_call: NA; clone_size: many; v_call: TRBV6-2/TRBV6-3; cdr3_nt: TGTGCCAGCAGTTACCCCACAGGCGTTGAAGCTTTCTTT; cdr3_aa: CASSYPTGVEAFF
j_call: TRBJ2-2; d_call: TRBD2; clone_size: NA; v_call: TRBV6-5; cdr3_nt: TGTGCCAGCAACCGACTAGCGGGGGGCACCGGGGAGCTGTTTTTT; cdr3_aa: CASNRLAGGTGELFF
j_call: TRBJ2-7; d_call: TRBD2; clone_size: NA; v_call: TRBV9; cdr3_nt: TGTGCCAGCAGCCCTAGCGGGTTGGGCAGTCCTTCCTACGAGCAGTACTTC; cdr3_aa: CASSPSGLGSPSYEQYF
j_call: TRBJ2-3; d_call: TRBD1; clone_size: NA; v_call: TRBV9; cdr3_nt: TGTGCCAGCAGCGTTGGTAGGGGGCGTCTGGAGACAGATACGCAGTATTTT; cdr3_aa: CASSVGRGRLETDTQYF
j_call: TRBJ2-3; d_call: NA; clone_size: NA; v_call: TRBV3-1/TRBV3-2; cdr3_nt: TGTGCCAGCAGCCAAGCCGGGGGGCGCACAGATACGCAGTATTTT; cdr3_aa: CASSQAGGRTDTQYF
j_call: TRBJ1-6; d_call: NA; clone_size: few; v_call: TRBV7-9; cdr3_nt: TGTGCCAGCAGCTTAGTCGCAGGAATCGGTTCACCCCTCCACTTT; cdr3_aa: CASSLVAGIGSPLHF
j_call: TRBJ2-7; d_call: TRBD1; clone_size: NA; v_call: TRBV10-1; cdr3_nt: TGCGCCAGCAGTGGGGGACAGGGTGGCGAGCAGTACTTC; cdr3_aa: CASSGGQGGEQYF
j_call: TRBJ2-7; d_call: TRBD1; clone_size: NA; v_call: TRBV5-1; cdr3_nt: TGCGCCAGCAGCCCAGGGGGAACAGGGGTCCTATTGCCCTACGAGCAGTACTTC; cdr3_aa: CASSPGGTGVLLPYEQYF